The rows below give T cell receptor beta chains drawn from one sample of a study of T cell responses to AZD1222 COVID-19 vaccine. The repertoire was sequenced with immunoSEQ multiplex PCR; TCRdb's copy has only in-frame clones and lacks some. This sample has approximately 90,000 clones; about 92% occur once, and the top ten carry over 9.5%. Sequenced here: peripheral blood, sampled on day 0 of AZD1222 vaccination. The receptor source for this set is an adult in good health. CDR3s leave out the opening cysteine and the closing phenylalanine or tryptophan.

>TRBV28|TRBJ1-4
ASRPSPQGPPDEKLF
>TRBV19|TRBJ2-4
ASSITDLAKNIQY
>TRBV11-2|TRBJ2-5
ASSLEGAGTQY
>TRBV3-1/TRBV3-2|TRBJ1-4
ASSQANSFNEKLF
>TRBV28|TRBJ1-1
ASSRPDINTEAF
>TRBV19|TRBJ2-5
ASSGKRDTYQETQY
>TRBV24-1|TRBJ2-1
ATSPARVTHNEQF
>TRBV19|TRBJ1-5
AIIIFLRRQGMSRTGQPQH
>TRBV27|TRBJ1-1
ASSTYGGRFTEAF
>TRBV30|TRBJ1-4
AWRSRGEKLF
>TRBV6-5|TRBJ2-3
ASSYGGGGTDTQY
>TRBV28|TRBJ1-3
ATVGYSSGNTIY
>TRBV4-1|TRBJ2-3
ASSQGRGARTDTQY
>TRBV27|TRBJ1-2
ASSLLPAATSFGYT
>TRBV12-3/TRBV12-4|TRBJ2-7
ASSRGSSYEQY
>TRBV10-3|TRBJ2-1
AISESQRVHGRPYNEQF
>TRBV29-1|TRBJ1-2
SVGMLSNYGYT
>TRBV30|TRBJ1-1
AESRGNTEAF
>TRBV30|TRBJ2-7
AWSRRTQGASYEQY
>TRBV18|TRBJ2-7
ATAGTATSYEQY
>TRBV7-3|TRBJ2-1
ASSLPGTSGRDQF
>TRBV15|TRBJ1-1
ATSRLRQGETEAF
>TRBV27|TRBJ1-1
ASSPWDRDYTEAF
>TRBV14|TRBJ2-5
ASSQGQQETQY
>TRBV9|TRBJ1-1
ARSPGAVNTEAF
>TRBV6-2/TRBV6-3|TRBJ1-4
ASSSSEDFEKLF
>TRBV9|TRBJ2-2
ASSVWRGLRAGELF
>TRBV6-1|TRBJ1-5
ASSEGFGNQPQH
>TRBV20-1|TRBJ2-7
SAGDSYEQY
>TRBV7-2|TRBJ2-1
ASSSGGGFSRQF
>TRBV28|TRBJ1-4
ASSLRQGATNEKLF
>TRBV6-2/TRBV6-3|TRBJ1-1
ASSYPQGISTEAF
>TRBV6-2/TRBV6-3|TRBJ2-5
ASSYDLTGTSRETQY
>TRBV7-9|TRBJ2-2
ASSPPGTNTGELF
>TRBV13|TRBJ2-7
ASSLAVTPLYEQY
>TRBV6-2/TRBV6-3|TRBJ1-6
ASSYSRQGNSPLH
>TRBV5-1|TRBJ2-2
ASYRDPGGELF